This entry lists 25 T cell receptor beta chains sequenced from one sample in a study of shared clonotypes between healthy human individuals. The assay was immunoSEQ multiplex PCR, and TCRdb's table has in-frame clones only and misses some. The profile shows about 660,000 clones, roughly 70% of them singletons. The specimen sequenced was memory CD4+ T cells sorted from blood. The subset here: CD45RA-negative fraction. The receptors were gathered from a woman aged 30 to 39 in good health.

The CDR3 region has the DNA TGTGCCAGCAGTGCCCTAGGCGAGACCCAGTACTTC. This encodes CASSALGETQYF. V is TRBV25-1 and J is TRBJ2-5; D is uncertain. Trimming pared 4 bases from V and 5 bases from J, leaving 8 bases between. There are 12 residues in the CDR3. Germline CDR1 and CDR2: MGHDK and SYGVNS.

This rearrangement joins TRBV29-1 to TRBJ1-1; 7 nucleotides agree with TRBD1. Germline lookup yields CDR1 SQVTM and CDR2 ANQGSEA. The CDR3 consists of 14 residues. The V gene end was trimmed by 4 bases and the J gene end by 4 bases; junction bases not matched to a gene: 9. The CDR3 loop reads CSVGTTGVSTEAFF. CDR3 DNA sequence: TGCAGCGTTGGTACCACAGGGGTGAGCACTGAAGCTTTCTTT.

As regards this clone: A much larger clone differs from this one at a single base, so this may be a read error. The chain carries TRBV4-3 and TRBJ1-5, with D perhaps TRBD1 (5 bases). Germline V CDR1 and CDR2: LGHNA, YSLEER. The CDR3 length is 16 residues. CDR3 nucleotide sequence: TGCGCTAGCAGCAAAAGACGGGGCGCCGACAATCAGCCCCAGCATTTT. This gives the protein CASSKRRGADNQPQHF.

The sample holds a few counts of this clone. V gene TRBV7-2 combines with J gene TRBJ2-7; 7 bases map to TRBD1. The CDR3 totals 13 residues. The V segment lost 3 bases and the J segment 3 bases; nucleotides outside the gene matches: 2. Germline values: CDR1 SGHTA, CDR2 FQGNSA. The CDR3 nucleotides are TGTGCCAGCAGCTTGACAGGGTACTACGAGCAGTACTTC. Residues: CASSLTGYYEQYF. The entire variable domain, with the rest obtained from reference TRBV7-2 and TRBJ2-7, is as follows: GAGVSQSPSNKVTEKGKDVELRCDPISGHTALYWYRQSLGQGLEFLIYFQGNSAPDKSGLPSDRFSAERTGGSVSTLTIQRTQQEDSAVYLCASSLTGYYEQYFGPGTRLTVT.

The genes are TRBV6-5 and TRBJ2-2; either TRBD1 or TRBD2 may fit D (5 bases each). The germline gives CDR1 MNHEY, CDR2 SVGAGI. Trimming removed 1 base at V and 5 bases at J, with 11 bases between. CDR3 length: 15 amino acids. CDR3 coding DNA: TGTGCCAGCAGTTACTGGAGAGGGGATACCGGGGAGCTGTTTTTT. It specifies CASSYWRGDTGELFF.

The chain recombines TRBV6-1 with TRBJ2-2; no definite D call. The V gene lost 5 bases and the J gene lost 5 bases, with 9 bases spanning the gap. This CDR3 contains 13 residues. Per the germline V gene, CDR1 is MNHNS and CDR2 is SASEGT. The CDR3 loop reads CASSPLSTGELFF. The CDR3 nucleotides read TGTGCCAGCAGTCCGCTGTCGACCGGGGAGCTGTTTTTT.

V gene TRBV7-9 combines with J gene TRBJ2-7; a weak D match, TRBD1 (6 bases). The V end lost 5 bases, the J end lost 3 bases, and 20 bases lay between the germline ends. The CDR3 totals 16 residues. CDR1 and CDR2 from the germline V gene are SEHNR and FQNEAQ (reference sequence). The CDR3 reads CASSLGWGPGVYEQYF. In DNA form, the CDR3 reads TGTGCCAGCAGCCTAGGGTGGGGGCCAGGGGTCTACGAGCAGTACTTC.

This clone was detected only a few times. Relative to the germline gene, one junction end is altered; a read error may explain this. The chain couples TRBV28 to TRBJ2-7, with 7 bases fitting TRBD2. CDR1 and CDR2 from the germline V gene are MDHEN and SYDVKM. This CDR3 contains 10 residues. The CDR3 spells CASSTSAKHF. The CDR3 bases are TGTGCCAGCAGTACTAGCGCGAAACACTTC.

V and J are TRBV5-1 and TRBJ2-5, with D unresolved. The CDR3 contains 13 residues. The germline V and J ends were trimmed by 6 bases and 0 bases, with 9 bases remaining between them. CDR1 SGHRS and CDR2 YFSETQ come from the germline V gene. DNA for the CDR3: TGCGCCAGCAACGAAGCGTACCAAGAGACCCAGTACTTC. Translated, it gives CASNEAYQETQYF.

The CDR3 here is CAISANLGEQFF. CDR3 coding DNA: TGTGCCATCAGTGCGAACTTGGGTGAGCAGTTCTTC. The V gene is TRBV10-3, the J gene TRBJ2-1; D remains unclear. The V gene's germline CDR1 is ENHRY and CDR2 SYGVKD. This CDR3 is built from 12 residues. The V end was cut by 4 bases, the J end by 9 bases, with 10 bases between.

The rearrangement uses TRBV6-5 and TRBJ2-5, with D unresolved. Germline loops: CDR1 MNHEY, CDR2 SVGAGI. The CDR3 extends over 11 amino acids. V shed 8 bases and J shed 1 base, with 5 bases lying between them. The DNA of the CDR3 is TGTGCCAGCGGCACCCAAGAGACCCAGTACTTC. The encoded protein is CASGTQETQYF.

The chain carries TRBV28 and TRBJ1-1; 7 nucleotides align to TRBD1. The germline CDR1 and CDR2 sequences are MDHEN and SYDVKM. The CDR3 is 14 amino acids. V shed 4 bases and J 4 bases; nucleotides not matched to a gene: 6. The CDR3 sequence: CASSSTGLATEAFF. The CDR3 region has the DNA TGTGCCAGCAGTTCGACAGGGTTGGCCACTGAAGCTTTCTTT.

V is TRBV28 and J is TRBJ1-5; 9 nucleotides agree with TRBD1. CDR3 length: 16 amino acids. The junction had 10 bases not matched to a gene; V was cut back by 4 bases and J by 6 bases. CDR1 and CDR2 (germline): MDHEN, SYDVKM. The DNA for the CDR3 is TGTGCCAGCAGTTACCAAGACAGGGGGGCCCGTCAGCCCCAGCATTTT. This gives the protein CASSYQDRGARQPQHF.

This clone was observed a few times. CDR3 coding DNA: TGCGCCAACATGAGGTGGGGGGGACACAATCAGCCCCAGCATTTT. It yields the protein CANMRWGGHNQPQHF. The V gene is TRBV5-1, the J gene TRBJ1-5; D is perhaps TRBD1 (6 bases). Per germline, CDR1 SGHRS and CDR2 YFSETQ. The ends were cut back, 9 bases at V and 3 bases at J, with 19 bases in the middle. This CDR3 contains 15 residues.

This chain uses TRBV18 with TRBJ2-3; no firm D call. Germline V gene lookup returns CDR1 KGHSH and CDR2 LQKENI. V was shortened by 5 bases and J by 1 base, with 13 bases between the two germline ends. This CDR3 contains 15 residues. The CDR3 here is CASSELAVGTDTQYF. CDR3 sequence (DNA): TGTGCCAGCTCAGAATTGGCCGTGGGCACAGATACGCAGTATTTT. Full variable domain (missing parts from reference TRBV18 and TRBJ2-3): NAGVMQNPRHLVRRRGQEARLRCSPMKGHSHVYWYRQLPEEGLKFMVYLQKENIIDESGMPKERFSAEFPKEGPSILRIQQVVRGDSAAYFCASSELAVGTDTQYFGPGTRLTVL.

V is TRBV30 and J is TRBJ1-1; TRBD1 matches at 7 bases. The V gene's germline CDR1 is GTSNPN and CDR2 SVGIG (reference sequence). The CDR3 sequence is 10 residues long. The J segment lost 8 bases and the V segment lost 3 bases, leaving 0 bases of the junction unmatched. The CDR3 DNA reads TGTGCCTGGAGCAGGGGGGAAGCTTTCTTT. Its translation: CAWSRGEAFF.

As regards this clone: The sample contains more than one DNA sequence encoding this CDR3. This rearrangement joins TRBV7-3 to TRBJ2-5, with a tentative D call TRBD2 (5 bases). Looked up from germline, CDR1 is SGHTA and CDR2 is FQGTGA. CDR3 length: 13 residues. The V gene lost 5 bases and the J gene lost 2 bases, with 9 bases spanning the gap. CDR3 amino acids: CASSPGLQETQYF. CDR3 coding DNA: TGTGCCAGCAGCCCAGGACTGCAAGAGACCCAGTACTTC.

The chain couples TRBV19 to TRBJ1-4; no firm D call. The CDR3 spans 15 residues. The germline CDR1 and CDR2 sequences are LNHDA and SQIVND (reference sequence). The V end was cut by 9 bases, the J end by 0 bases, with 14 bases between. CDR3 sequence (DNA): TGTGCCAGCCACAGAGGGTTAACAACTAATGAAAAACTGTTTTTT. This encodes CASHRGLTTNEKLFF.

The chain links TRBV5-1 to TRBJ2-6; D unclear. Germline CDR1 SGHRS, CDR2 YFSETQ. The CDR3 covers 16 residues. The V end was cut by 0 bases, the J end by 4 bases, with 11 bases between. This CDR3 reads CASSLATVSGANVLTF. The CDR3, as DNA: TGCGCCAGCAGCTTGGCCACAGTATCGGGGGCCAACGTCCTGACTTTC.

This chain connects TRBV28 to TRBJ1-5, with D unclear. The CDR3 is 14 residues long. Germline V gene lookup returns CDR1 MDHEN and CDR2 SYDVKM. V was shortened by 5 bases and J by 7 bases, with 15 bases between the two germline ends. The CDR3 reads CASSLGINYQPQHF. CDR3 DNA: TGTGCCAGCAGTCTCGGGATTAACTACCAGCCCCAGCATTTT.

This chain links TRBV7-9 with TRBJ2-1; unclear D gene. Trimming shortened V by 6 bases and J by 8 bases, and 17 bases separated the two germline ends. The CDR3 is 14 residues long. Germline values: CDR1 SEHNR, CDR2 FQNEAQ (reference sequence). The CDR3 sequence is CASRSTGPPDEQFF. Here the CDR3 DNA reads TGTGCCAGCAGGTCGACGGGCCCCCCGGATGAGCAGTTCTTC.

J is TRBJ2-1 and V is TRBV5-5; D is ambiguous. The ends were cut back, 2 bases at V and 6 bases at J, with 9 bases in the middle. Per the germline V gene, CDR1 is SGHKS and CDR2 is YYEKEE (reference sequence). This CDR3 has 13 residues. The CDR3 region has the DNA TGTGCCAGCAGCTTTGGCCTATTCAATGAGCAGTTCTTC. It translates to CASSFGLFNEQFF.

The rearrangement links TRBV7-2 to TRBJ2-2; 9 bases line up with TRBD1. This CDR3 region has 16 residues. V gave up 2 bases and J gave up 3 bases; unmatched junction bases: 4. Germline-derived CDR1 and CDR2 are SGHTA and FQGNSA. The CDR3 nucleotides read TGTGCCAGCAGCTTAACTTGGACAGGGGACACCGGGGAGCTGTTTTTT. It translates to CASSLTWTGDTGELFF.

This clone was seen more than once but under ten times. J is TRBJ1-5 and V is TRBV28; D uncertain. V was cut by 5 bases and J by 5 bases, with 10 bases left in between. Germline loops: CDR1 MDHEN, CDR2 SYDVKM. CDR3 length equals 13 residues. In DNA form, the CDR3 reads TGTGCCAGCAGTACCTGGACTGATCAGCCCCAGCATTTT. Protein sequence: CASSTWTDQPQHF.

The V gene is TRBV25-1, the J gene TRBJ2-5, with 8 bases fitting TRBD2. Per germline, CDR1 MGHDK and CDR2 SYGVNS. V shed 4 bases, J shed 4 bases, and the junction held 11 bases outside the gene matches. This CDR3 has 16 residues. The CDR3 spells CASSVPSGLVGETQYF. The CDR3 nucleotides read TGTGCCAGCAGTGTCCCCTCGGGACTAGTTGGAGAGACCCAGTACTTC.